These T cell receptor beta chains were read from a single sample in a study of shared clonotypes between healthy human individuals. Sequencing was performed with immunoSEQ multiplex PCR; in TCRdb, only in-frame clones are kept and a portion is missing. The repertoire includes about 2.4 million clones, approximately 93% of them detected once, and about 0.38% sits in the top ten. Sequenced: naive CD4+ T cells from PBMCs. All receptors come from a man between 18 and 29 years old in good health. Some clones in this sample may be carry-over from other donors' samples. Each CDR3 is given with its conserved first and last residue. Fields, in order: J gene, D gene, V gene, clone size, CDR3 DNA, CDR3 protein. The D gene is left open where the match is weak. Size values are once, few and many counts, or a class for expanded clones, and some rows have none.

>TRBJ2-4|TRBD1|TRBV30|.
TGTGCCTGGAGTCTCCCGGGACAGATCCAGCACTCCACCAAAAACATTCAGTACTTC
CAWSLPGQIQHSTKNIQYF
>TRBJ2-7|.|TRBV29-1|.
TGCAGCGTGAAATGGGGGCAGGGTACGGGAGAGCAGTACTTC
CSVKWGQGTGEQYF
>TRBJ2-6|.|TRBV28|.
TGTGCCAGCCAGTCTGGGGCCAACGTCCTGACTTTC
CASQSGANVLTF
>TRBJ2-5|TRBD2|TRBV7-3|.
TGTGCCAGCAGCCCCCGGACTAGCGGGAGAGGGACCCAGTACTTC
CASSPRTSGRGTQYF
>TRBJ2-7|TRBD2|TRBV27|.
TGTGCCAGCAGTAGCCAGACTAGCGGGAGTGGCGAGCAGTACTTC
CASSSQTSGSGEQYF
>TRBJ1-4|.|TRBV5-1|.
TGCGCCAGCAGGGGGGACACCTCAGTTCAGGGAAAACTGTTTTTT
CASRGDTSVQGKLFF
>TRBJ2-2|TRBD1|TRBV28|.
TGTGCCAGCAGTTTGGGACAGGGTTACACCGGGGAGCTGTTTTTT
CASSLGQGYTGELFF
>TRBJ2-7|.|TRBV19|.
TGTGCCAGTAGTAGAAGGGATCCCCCCTACGAGCAGTACTTC
CASSRRDPPYEQYF
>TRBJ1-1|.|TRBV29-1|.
TGCAGCGTTATCGATCGAGTCACTGAAGCTTTCTTT
CSVIDRVTEAFF
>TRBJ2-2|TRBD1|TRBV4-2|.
TGTGCCAGCAGACTCGGACAGGGGCCTAAGACCGGGGAGCTGTTTTTT
CASRLGQGPKTGELFF
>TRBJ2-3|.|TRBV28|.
TGTGCCAGCAGTTTGCCGCCCTTGGATACGCAGTATTTT
CASSLPPLDTQYF
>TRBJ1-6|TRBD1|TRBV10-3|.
TGTGCCATCAGTGATAGACAGGGGCACTCACCCCTCCACTTT
CAISDRQGHSPLHF
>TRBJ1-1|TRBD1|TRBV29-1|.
TGCAGCGTAGACCGACAGGGTGGGACTGAAGCTTTCTTT
CSVDRQGGTEAFF
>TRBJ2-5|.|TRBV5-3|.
TGTGCCAGAAGCTTAAATGGTCACCAAGAGACCCAGTACTTC
CARSLNGHQETQYF
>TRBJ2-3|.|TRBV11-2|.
TGTGCCAGCAGCTTATCGGGGTGGCAAGATACGCAGTATTTT
CASSLSGWQDTQYF
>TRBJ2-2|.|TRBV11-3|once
TGTGCCAGCAGCCGACAGTACGGATCGAACACCGGGGAGCTGTTTTTT
CASSRQYGSNTGELFF
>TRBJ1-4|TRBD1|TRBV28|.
TGTGCCAGCAGCGCGACAGGGGCCCGGGGGGAAAAACTGTTTTTT
CASSATGARGEKLFF
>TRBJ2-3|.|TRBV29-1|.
TGCAGCGTTGAACCAACGAAAGCGGGTACGCAGTATTTT
CSVEPTKAGTQYF
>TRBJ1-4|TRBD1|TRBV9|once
TGTGCCAGCAGTAATCCTCCCGGACAGGGGGCTAATGAAAAACTGTTTTTT
CASSNPPGQGANEKLFF
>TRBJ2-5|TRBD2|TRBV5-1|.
TGCGCCAGCAGCACCCGGTCGGGACTAGGTTGGGGGACCCAGTACTTC
CASSTRSGLGWGTQYF
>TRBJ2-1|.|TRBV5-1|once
TGCGCCAGCAGTAACGAGAGTTCCTACAATGAGCAGTTCTTC
CASSNESSYNEQFF
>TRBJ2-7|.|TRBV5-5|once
TGTGCCAGCAGCCCCATTCAATCTCCGCAGTACTTC
CASSPIQSPQYF
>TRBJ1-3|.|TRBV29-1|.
TGCAGCGTTGCCCGCGCGGTCCCTCCTTGGGTAAACACCATATATTTT
CSVARAVPPWVNTIYF
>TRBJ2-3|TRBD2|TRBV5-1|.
TGCGCCAGCAGCTTGGCCGGGACTAGCGGTGGCACAGATACGCAGTATTTT
CASSLAGTSGGTDTQYF
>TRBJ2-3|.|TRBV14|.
TGTGCCAGCAGCCAAGATCACCTTTTAGATACGCAGTATTTT
CASSQDHLLDTQYF
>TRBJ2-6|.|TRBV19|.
TGTGCCAGTACAATGCTCTCTGGGGCCAACGTCCTGACTTTC
CASTMLSGANVLTF
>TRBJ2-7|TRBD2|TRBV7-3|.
TGTGCCAGCAGCTTAGGGACTAGCGGGGACGAGCAGTACTTC
CASSLGTSGDEQYF
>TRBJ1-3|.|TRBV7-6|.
TGTGCCAGCAGCCGGGGAGGGAATTACTCTGGAAACACCATATATTTT
CASSRGGNYSGNTIYF
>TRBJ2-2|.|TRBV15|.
TGTGCCACCAGCCCCCGGCGGCATACCACCGGGGAGCTGTTTTTT
CATSPRRHTTGELFF
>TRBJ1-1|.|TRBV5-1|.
TGCGCCAGCAGCTTGGTGGGGGGTAACACTGAAGCTTTCTTT
CASSLVGGNTEAFF
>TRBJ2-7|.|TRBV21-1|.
TGTGCCAGCCCCCCCCCACAGGGACCAGGGCACGAGCAGTACTTC
CASPPPQGPGHEQYF
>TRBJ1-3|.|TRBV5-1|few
TGCGCCAGCAGCTTGGGCAGCTCTGGAAACACCATATATTTT
CASSLGSSGNTIYF
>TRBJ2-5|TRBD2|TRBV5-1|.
TGCGCCAGCCTGCCGGGACTAGCGGACCTTGGCGGAGAGACCCAGTACTTC
CASLPGLADLGGETQYF
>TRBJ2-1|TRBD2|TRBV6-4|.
TGTGCCAGCAGTCCGGAGGTAGCGGGGTACAATGAGCAGTTCTTC
CASSPEVAGYNEQFF
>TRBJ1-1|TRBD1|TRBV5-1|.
TGCGCCAGCAGCTTGTTACAGGGGGCCGTCGGCACTGAAGCTTTCTTT
CASSLLQGAVGTEAFF
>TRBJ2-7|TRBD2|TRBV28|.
TGTGCCATCCCATTCACCCCCAGACAGATACTTTTAGCGGGGGAGATCTCCTACGAGCAGTACTTC
CAIPFTPRQILLAGEISYEQYF
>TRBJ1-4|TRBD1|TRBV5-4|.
TGTGCCAGCAGCCCCGGACAGGGGTCTAATGAAAAACTGTTTTTT
CASSPGQGSNEKLFF
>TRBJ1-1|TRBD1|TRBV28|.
TGTGCCAGCAGTTTTCCGGGACAGGGAACACGTGAAGCTTTCTTT
CASSFPGQGTREAFF
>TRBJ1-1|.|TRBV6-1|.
TGTGCCAGCAGTGAAATGGGACAATCGAACACTGAAGCTTTCTTT
CASSEMGQSNTEAFF
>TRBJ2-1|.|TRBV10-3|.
TGTGCCATCAGTGAGTCCCTACAAACTACTTCCTACAATGAGCAGTTCTTC
CAISESLQTTSYNEQFF
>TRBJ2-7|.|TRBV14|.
TGTGCCAGCAGGGACAGAGTCTCCTACGAGCAGTACTTC
CASRDRVSYEQYF
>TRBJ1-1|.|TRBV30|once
TGTGCCTGGACCCCTACGACTTCTGCGGGTGAAGCTTTCTTT
CAWTPTTSAGEAFF
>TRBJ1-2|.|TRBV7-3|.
TGTGCCAGCAGCCCCTACCTGCTGGACACTGCTAACTATGGCTACACCTTC
CASSPYLLDTANYGYTF
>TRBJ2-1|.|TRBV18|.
TGTGCCAGCTCACCGATGGCAGGAGGGTACAATGAGCAGTTCTTC
CASSPMAGGYNEQFF
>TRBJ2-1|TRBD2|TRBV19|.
TGTGCCAGCAGTAAGGTAGCGGGCCCCTACAATGAGCAGTTCTTC
CASSKVAGPYNEQFF
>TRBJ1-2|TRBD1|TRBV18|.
TGTGCCAGCGCGCCTGGACAGGGGGCTTTTGGCTACACCTTC
CASAPGQGAFGYTF
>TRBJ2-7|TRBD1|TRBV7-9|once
TGTGCCAGCAGCCTCCCCGGACAGGAGGATTCCTACGAGCAGTACTTC
CASSLPGQEDSYEQYF
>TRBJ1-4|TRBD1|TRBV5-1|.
TGCGCCAGCAGCTTGCGGGGACAGGCTTCTAATGAAAAACTGTTTTTT
CASSLRGQASNEKLFF
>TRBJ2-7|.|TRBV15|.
TGTGCCACCAGCAGAGATCCGGGAGCCGCTGCCTACGAGCAGTACTTC
CATSRDPGAAAYEQYF
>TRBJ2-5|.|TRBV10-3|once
TGTGCCATCAGTCAATTTGCGTCTGAGACCCAGTACTTC
CAISQFASETQYF
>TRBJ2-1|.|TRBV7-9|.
TGTGCCAGCAGCTCTCGCAATGAGCAGTTCTTC
CASSSRNEQFF
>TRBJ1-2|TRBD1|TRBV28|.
TGTGCCAGCAGTTTTGGTGGGGACAGCTTTAACTATGGCTACACCTTC
CASSFGGDSFNYGYTF
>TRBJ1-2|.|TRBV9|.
TGTGCCAGCAGCGTAGAGCCGGTAATGCCTGGCTACACCTTC
CASSVEPVMPGYTF
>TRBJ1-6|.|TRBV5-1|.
TGCGCCAGCAGCTCGGGAGGAGACGGATATAATTCACCCCTCCACTTT
CASSSGGDGYNSPLHF